These 27 T cell receptor beta chains originate from one sample sequenced in a study of OX40 agonist ivuxolimab in advanced cancers. Library preparation employed the immunoSEQ multiplex PCR assay. TCRdb stores this immuneACCESS table with in-frame sequences only. Part of the clones is absent; in the studies checked, under half of the shortfall reflects unresolved V genes, and no reason is known for the rest. Here the sample has about 53,000 clones; more than 70% occur a single time. 4.5% to 5.5% of the sample is taken by the ten largest. The sample in question was CD4+ or CD8+ T cells sorted from blood, obtained in a trial of the OX40 agonist ivuxolimab. The receptors stem from an adult with an advanced solid tumor such as melanoma, head and neck, liver or kidney cancer.

This clone has a handful of counts. This chain uses TRBV13 with TRBJ1-1, with 8 bases identical to TRBD1. Germline CDR1 is PRHDT and CDR2 is FYEKMQ (reference sequence). The V gene end was trimmed by 8 bases and the J gene end by 8 bases; junction bases not matched to a gene: 7. This CDR3 is built from 12 residues. Here the CDR3 reads CASDRGEGEAFF. The CDR3 nucleotides are TGTGCCAGCGACAGGGGAGAAGGGGAAGCTTTCTTT.

The chain employs TRBV7-2 and TRBJ1-4; D is undetermined. V was trimmed by 1 base and J by 5 bases, leaving 11 bases between them. CDR3 size: 15 residues. CDR1 and CDR2 from the germline V gene are SGHTA and FQGNSA. Here the CDR3 DNA reads TGTGCCAGCAGCTTAGGGACGGTTGCCAATGAAAAACTGTTTTTT. Protein sequence: CASSLGTVANEKLFF.

DNA for the CDR3: TGTGCCAGCAGCGCGACTGTGGGCGAGCAGTACTTC. It translates to CASSATVGEQYF. The chain recombines TRBV11-3 with TRBJ2-7; no reliable D call. Trimming shortened V by 5 bases and J by 6 bases, and 11 bases separated the two germline ends. The CDR3 extends over 12 amino acids. Germline V gene sequence: CDR1 SGHNT, CDR2 YENEEA.

J is TRBJ1-4 and V is TRBV2; TRBD1 might be the D (6 bases). CDR3 length: 15 residues. CDR1 and CDR2 (germline): SNHLY, FYNNEI. V dropped 11 bases and J dropped 4 bases, with 20 bases sitting between them. The CDR3 spells CACTLGGQLNEKLFF. CDR3 DNA: TGTGCCTGCACCCTGGGGGGGCAGCTTAATGAAAAACTGTTTTTT.

The rearrangement links TRBV6-5 to TRBJ2-1; D remains unclear. With 1 base removed from V and 7 bases from J, the gap between germline ends came to 5 bases. The CDR3 extends over 12 amino acids. Looked up from germline, CDR1 is MNHEY and CDR2 is SVGAGI. In DNA, the CDR3 is TGTGCCAGCAGTTACTTTAAAAATGAGCAGTTCTTC. Translated, it gives CASSYFKNEQFF.

The chain carries TRBV2 and TRBJ1-3; no definite D call. V was trimmed by 2 bases and J by 7 bases, leaving 9 bases between them. The CDR3 is 13 amino acids. Germline CDR1 reads SNHLY; CDR2 reads FYNNEI. In DNA form, the CDR3 reads TGTGCCAGCAGTGAAAGTCAGGAGAACACCATATATTTT. Translated, it gives CASSESQENTIYF. The full variable domain, rest sourced from reference TRBV2 and TRBJ1-3, is EPEVTQTPSHQVTQMGQEVILRCVPISNHLYFYWYRQILGQKVEFLVSFYNNEISEKSEIFDDQFSVERPDGSNFTLKIRSTKLEDSAMYFCASSESQENTIYFGEGSWLTVV.

This sequence joins TRBV2 and TRBJ1-2, with D unresolved. Germline CDR1 and CDR2: SNHLY and FYNNEI. This CDR3 contains 13 residues. With 11 bases removed from V and 6 bases from J, the gap between germline ends came to 19 bases. The CDR3 DNA follows: TGTGCCGGAACGGGGATACCCACTAATGGCTACACCTTC. It specifies CAGTGIPTNGYTF. The full variable domain, in which reference TRBV2 and TRBJ1-2 provide the parts outside the CDR3, is EPEVTQTPSHQVTQMGQEVILRCVPISNHLYFYWYRQILGQKVEFLVSFYNNEISEKSEIFDDQFSVERPDGSNFTLKIRSTKLEDSAMYFCAGTGIPTNGYTFGSGTRLTVV.

This chain joins TRBV4-3 and TRBJ2-1; TRBD2 is a possible D gene (6 bases). This CDR3 is built from 17 residues. Germline CDR1 LGHNA, CDR2 YSLEER. Trimming left V 0 bases short and J 2 bases short, with 14 bases between. This chain's CDR3 is CASSQDYPSSAYNEQFF. The CDR3 DNA follows: TGCGCCAGCAGCCAAGATTACCCCTCTAGCGCCTACAATGAGCAGTTCTTC.

The chain uses TRBV27 and TRBJ2-7; weak D call: TRBD1 (6 bases). Per the germline V gene, CDR1 is MNHEY and CDR2 is SMNVEV (reference sequence). V lost 1 base and J 2 bases, leaving 12 bases between the germline ends. The CDR3 runs to 15 residues. CDR3 amino acids: CASSLLGTRTYEQYF. The CDR3 region has the DNA TGTGCCAGCAGTTTATTGGGGACAAGGACCTACGAGCAGTACTTC.

The chain links TRBV7-2 to TRBJ2-5, with D possibly TRBD2 on 5 matching bases. Trimming cost V 0 bases and J 5 bases, with 7 bases left between them. The CDR3 sequence is 13 residues long. Germline V gene data show CDR1 as SGHTA and CDR2 as FQGNSA. The CDR3 is CASSLAGAETQYF. DNA of the CDR3: TGTGCCAGCAGCTTAGCGGGAGCGGAGACCCAGTACTTC.

The chain uses TRBV7-2 and TRBJ2-5; 7 nucleotides align to TRBD2. Losses at the gene ends were 4 bases for V and 3 bases for J; bases not matched to a gene: 11. CDR1 and CDR2 from the germline V gene are SGHTA and FQGNSA. This CDR3 spans 16 amino acids. CDR3 in amino acids: CASSSPIRAGKETQYF. The CDR3 DNA reads TGTGCCAGCAGCTCCCCAATTAGAGCGGGGAAAGAGACCCAGTACTTC.

This chain links TRBV30 with TRBJ2-7; 12 bases are shared with TRBD2. Germline loops: CDR1 GTSNPN, CDR2 SVGIG (reference sequence). The CDR3 runs 15 residues. The J segment lost 2 bases and the V segment lost 1 base, leaving 3 bases of the junction unmatched. The chain's CDR3 is CAWSAGLAGPYEQYF. The DNA for the CDR3 is TGTGCCTGGAGTGCCGGACTAGCGGGGCCCTACGAGCAGTACTTC.

The chain has TRBV28 and TRBJ1-5; possible D gene TRBD1, 5 bases. The CDR3 has 14 amino acids. Trimming cost V 2 bases and J 1 base, with 6 bases left between them. CDR1 and CDR2 from the germline V gene are MDHEN and SYDVKM. CDR3 DNA sequence: TGTGCCAGCAGTTTAGGGGGGAGCAATCAGCCCCAGCATTTT. Amino acids: CASSLGGSNQPQHF.

The chain joins TRBV6-4 to TRBJ1-1; perhaps TRBD1 as D (5 bases). CDR1 is MRHNA and CDR2 is SNTAGT in the germline V gene. V gave up 3 bases and J gave up 3 bases, with 8 bases separating them. There are 13 residues in the CDR3. The CDR3: CASSERDDTEAFF. The CDR3 DNA sequence: TGTGCCAGCAGTGAACGGGACGACACTGAAGCTTTCTTT.

The rearrangement links TRBV5-4 to TRBJ2-7, with 8 bases fitting TRBD1. Germline V lookup: CDR1 SGHNT, CDR2 YYREEE (reference sequence). This CDR3 has 13 amino acids. Trimming removed 4 bases from V and 6 bases from J; junction bases left unmatched: 6. The CDR3 reads CASSAGTGGEQYF. Here the CDR3 DNA reads TGTGCCAGCAGCGCGGGGACAGGCGGCGAGCAGTACTTC.

This chain joins TRBV6-5 and TRBJ1-2; unclear D gene. CDR1 and CDR2 from the germline V gene are MNHEY and SVGAGI. The CDR3 has 15 amino acids. Trimming took 6 bases from V and 4 from J, leaving 18 bases between them. Here the CDR3 DNA reads TGTGCCAGCAGAGAACCGGACGGAGGGCTCTATGGCTACACCTTC. This sequence encodes CASREPDGGLYGYTF.

This sequence joins TRBV29-1 and TRBJ2-3; TRBD2 agrees at 8 bases. Trimming removed 4 bases from V and 1 base from J; junction bases left unmatched: 10. Looked up from germline, CDR1 is SQVTM and CDR2 is ANQGSEA. This CDR3 has 16 amino acids. The CDR3 here is CSVGNQAGAGTDTQYF. As DNA, the CDR3 is TGCAGCGTTGGGAATCAAGCGGGAGCTGGCACAGATACGCAGTATTTT.

This chain connects TRBV21-1 to TRBJ1-4. TRBV21-1 is deemed a pseudogene. This CDR3 region has 13 residues. The CDR3: CASSRVPLEKLFF. The CDR3 bases are TGTGCCAGCAGCAGGGTCCCCCTTGAAAAACTGTTTTTT.

V and J are TRBV6-1 and TRBJ2-3, with TRBD2 as a possible D gene (5 bases). Germline CDR1 reads MNHNS; CDR2 reads SASEGT. With 2 bases removed from V and 3 bases from J, the gap between germline ends came to 9 bases. There are 14 residues in the CDR3. The CDR3 coding sequence is TGTGCCAGCAGTGAACTTCGAGGGACAGATACGCAGTATTTT. It encodes CASSELRGTDTQYF.

This chain connects TRBV5-1 to TRBJ2-2; D is undetermined. The CDR3 has 15 amino acids. Trimming shortened V by 0 bases and J by 10 bases, and 16 bases separated the two germline ends. Germline V gene lookup returns CDR1 SGHRS and CDR2 YFSETQ. The CDR3 DNA is TGCGCCAGCAGCTTGGCCCCAGGTGCAAAAGAGGAGCTGTTTTTT. It is translated as CASSLAPGAKEELFF.

In its sample, this clone was seen once. V usage is TRBV6-6 and J usage is TRBJ2-7; TRBD2 is a possible D gene (5 bases). The CDR3 contains 14 residues. V lost 8 bases and J lost 2, with 16 bases in between. Germline V CDR1 and CDR2: MNHNY, SVGAGI (reference sequence). CDR3 protein: CASQPSGVAYEQYF. CDR3 DNA: TGTGCCAGCCAACCGTCCGGGGTGGCCTACGAGCAGTACTTC.

The CDR3 here is CASSLGGGNNEQFF. The CDR3 DNA is TGTGCCAGCAGCTTAGGAGGCGGGAACAATGAGCAGTTCTTC. The chain combines TRBV11-3 with TRBJ2-1; tentatively, D is TRBD2 (6 bases). There are 14 residues in the CDR3. V lost 1 base, J lost 5 bases, and 9 bases lay in between. Germline assignment: CDR1 SGHNT and CDR2 YENEEA.

The chain recombines TRBV6-6 with TRBJ2-5; TRBD1 might be the D (6 bases). V lost 4 bases, J lost 7 bases, and 19 bases lay in between. There are 15 residues in the CDR3. Germline lookup yields CDR1 MNHNY and CDR2 SVGAGI (reference sequence). The CDR3 DNA reads as TGTGCCAGCAGTTCCCGGGACATGAAGGAGGTGACCCAGTACTTC. It yields the protein CASSSRDMKEVTQYF.

This clone was recorded a few times. The V gene is TRBV19, the J gene TRBJ1-5; D not resolved. The CDR3 is 11 amino acids. Germline assignment: CDR1 LNHDA and CDR2 SQIVND (reference sequence). The CDR3 here is CATGGFDPQHF. CDR3 bases: TGTGCAACGGGAGGGTTTGATCCCCAGCATTTT.

The CDR3 DNA reads as TGCGCCAGCAGCTTGGAACCGGTCAGCTCCTACGAGCAGTACTTC. It yields the protein CASSLEPVSSYEQYF. The rearrangement links TRBV5-1 to TRBJ2-7; D ambiguous. From germline, CDR1 is SGHRS and CDR2 YFSETQ. V lost 0 bases and J lost 0, with 10 bases in between. This CDR3 spans 15 amino acids.

In its sample, this clone was seen once. The V and J genes are TRBV29-1 and TRBJ1-5; D perhaps matches TRBD1 (5 bases). Germline V gene sequence: CDR1 SQVTM, CDR2 ANQGSEA. This CDR3 has 13 residues. V gave up 7 bases and J gave up 0 bases, with 10 bases separating them. The CDR3 is CSAGQDSNQPQHF. The CDR3, as DNA: TGCAGCGCCGGACAAGATAGCAATCAGCCCCAGCATTTT.

This clone was picked up one time. The J gene is TRBJ2-5, the V gene TRBV5-4; weak D call: TRBD1 (6 bases). The CDR3 spans 13 residues. V lost 5 bases to trimming and J lost 5 bases, with 13 bases between them. Germline values: CDR1 SGHNT, CDR2 YYREEE (reference sequence). The CDR3 nucleotides are TGTGCCAGCAGGATGAACAGGGTTGAGACCCAGTACTTC. Encoded protein: CASRMNRVETQYF.